This T cell receptor beta chain came from a study of T cell responses to AZD1222 COVID-19 vaccine (dated by TCRdb to the early 2020s). With respect to the entire study: TCR sequencing was performed for about 250 trial participants, of whom about 200 were given two doses of AZD1222 and roughly 25 were given two doses of MenACWY control vaccine. Enrollment into the trials was organized by age into subgroups of 18-55, 56-69 and 70-plus years, and those subgroups contained roughly 140, 27 and 60 TCR-sequenced participants, respectively.

V is pruned by 1 base and J by 0 bases, leaving 7 bases of the junction without a gene match. Reading from cysteine to phenylalanine, the CDR3 counts 17 amino acids. Only the CDR3 DNA is retained, 51 bases long and in frame from the first base. CDR1 SGHDT and CDR2 YYEEEE were looked up in the germline V gene. The time point tag for this specimen amounts to: about 28 days (+/-7) after the second vaccine dose. AZD1222 recipients given second doses at about 4 weeks or at about 12 weeks were pooled, since spike-specific TCR depth and breadth were not found to differ between the two schedules. Vaccinee samples came from UK trials COV001 and COV002, including a single-blind randomized controlled phase 2/3 trial of AZD1222 (ChAdOx1 nCoV-19) in healthy adults. For TCRbeta chain sequencing, PBMC samples from trial participants were taken at day 0 and at day 28 after the second dose. The CDR3 regions of human TCRbeta chains were subjected to immunosequencing. The study's processing was this. TCRs in the repertoires were matched against a reference library of SARS-CoV-2-specific TCRs that had been generated with the MIRA antigen-specificity platform. Breadth meant the fraction of unique TCRs that were SARS-CoV-2-associated, whereas depth meant the fraction of total T cells that were SARS-CoV-2-associated. Using the MIRA data, each spike-specific TCR was assigned both to the spike region to which the TCR was reactive and to a CD4 or CD8 class. Log10-transformed breadth and depth values were compared by one-way ANOVA with Sidak's multiple comparisons tests. TCRdb took this table from immuneACCESS and kept in-frame rearrangements with V and J called. Such tables lack part of the clones; where checked against another copy, unresolved V genes explain under half of the gap, and the rest is unexplained. Clone size and the V and J calls come from that table; the DNA yielded D and trimming. This sample comprises about 84,000 clones, 75% to 90% of them detected only once. 12% of the sample goes to the ten largest clones.

The paper as a whole reports these results and caveats: Conclusions about previously exposed vaccinees were limited because only a handful of AZD1222 recipients were SARS-CoV-2 seropositive at baseline. After two AZD1222 doses, spike-specific TCR breadth and depth were significantly higher than at day 0 and than in MenACWY recipients. Most participants were white British and females outnumbered males, and the authors suggested that clonal diversity may have been underestimated. The 56-69-year group was small, and its depth increase did not reach significance, likely because of low power. Because no day 14 peak-response samples were available, the repertoires could be characterized only after the peak T cell response. Reportedly, close to half of the unique spike-specific TCRs recognized epitopes lying outside the regions that are mutated in the B.1.351 and B.1.1.7 variants. The whole spike protein was spanned by vaccine-associated CD4 TCRs, and dominant responses were seen in regions 160-218 and 743-854.

This clone showed up just once. Its antigen target is currently unknown. Base qualities are not recorded, but no much larger clone differs from it by a single base. The material sequenced was peripheral blood, taken 28 days after the second AZD1222 dose. This sequence uses TRBV5-6 and TRBJ2-3, with 8 junctional bases fitting TRBD2. The TCR sequence derives from an adult who received the AZD1222 COVID-19 vaccine. The DNA sequence is TGTGCCAGCAGCTTGCGGCGGGGGGCCTCTAGCACAGATACGCAGTATTTT. Translated, it reads CASSLRRGASSTDTQYF.